The 19 T cell receptor beta chains listed next were all sequenced from one sample in a study of blood T cell repertoires in COVID-19. Using immunoSEQ multiplex PCR, the repertoire was profiled, and TCRdb retains in-frame clones only, with some absent. The sample lists approximately 470,000 clones, 70% to 90% occurring once. Sequencing was done on a sample of peripheral blood. The receptor source for this set is a human donor in a cohort sampled during active COVID-19.

The chain couples TRBV19 to TRBJ1-4; 8 nucleotides match TRBD1. Germline trimming cut 3 bases from V and 1 base from J; bases unmatched to any gene: 10. The CDR3 consists of 18 residues. The germline gives CDR1 LNHDA, CDR2 SQIVND (reference sequence). CDR3 in DNA: TGTGCCAGTAGTATCCAGGGGGCGCGTTGGGAAACTAATGAAAAACTGTTTTTT. Translated: CASSIQGARWETNEKLFF.

The chain uses TRBV14 and TRBJ1-1; possible D gene TRBD1, 5 bases. In germline, CDR1 is SGHDN, CDR2 FVKESK. Trimming removed 0 bases from V and 5 bases from J, with 10 bases in between. CDR3 length equals 14 residues. CDR3 sequence (DNA): TGTGCCAGCAGCCAAGAGTGGGGGGGAACTGAAGCTTTCTTT. It encodes CASSQEWGGTEAFF.

This sequence joins TRBV5-1 and TRBJ2-5; 8 positions agree with TRBD2. Trimming cost V 7 bases and J 5 bases; bases outside gene matches: 13. The CDR3 is made up of 15 amino acids. Germline assignment: CDR1 SGHRS and CDR2 YFSETQ. DNA of the CDR3: TGCGCCAGCGGGATCGGCGCGGGAGGAGTCGAGACCCAGTACTTC. It encodes CASGIGAGGVETQYF.

V usage is TRBV12-3 or TRBV12-4 and J usage is TRBJ1-2, with TRBD1 matching 7 bases. Germline trimming cut 7 bases from V and 4 bases from J; bases unmatched to any gene: 3. This CDR3 has 12 amino acids. The DNA for the CDR3 is TGTGCCAGCAAGGGGGCGGGCTATGGCTACACCTTC. Translated: CASKGAGYGYTF.

The chain uses TRBV20-1 and TRBJ1-5; no definite D call. V was pared by 4 bases and J by 15 bases, with 16 bases between. CDR1 and CDR2 (germline): DFQATT, SNEGSKA (reference sequence). This CDR3 has 11 residues. This CDR3 is CSAKNVGRWHF. The CDR3 nucleotides are TGCAGTGCTAAGAACGTAGGGAGGTGGCATTTT.

The V and J genes are TRBV27 and TRBJ2-7; D ambiguous. The CDR3 contains 11 residues. The ends were cut back, 5 bases at V and 3 bases at J, with 5 bases in the middle. The V gene's germline CDR1 is MNHEY and CDR2 SMNVEV (reference sequence). CDR3 residues: CASSPGYEQYF. The CDR3 DNA is TGTGCCAGCAGTCCAGGCTACGAGCAGTACTTC.

This sequence joins TRBV19 and TRBJ1-5; TRBD1 matches 9 bases. CDR3 length: 17 amino acids. V was pared by 5 bases and J by 3 bases, with 11 bases of the junction left unmatched. Germline V gene lookup returns CDR1 LNHDA and CDR2 SQIVND (reference sequence). The DNA of the CDR3 is TGTGCCAGTAGTCACCCTCCCGGACAGGGGAACAATCAGCCCCAGCATTTT. This translates into CASSHPPGQGNNQPQHF.

This clone has only one observation. The rearrangement uses TRBV6-5 and TRBJ1-4; perhaps TRBD1 as D (6 bases). V was trimmed by 4 bases and J by 8 bases, leaving 14 bases between them. CDR3 size: 14 residues. Germline CDR1 MNHEY, CDR2 SVGAGI. The CDR3 DNA sequence: TGTGCCAGCAGTTCTACAGGGCGTTGGGAAAAACTGTTTTTT. Protein: CASSSTGRWEKLFF.

This clone was detected only a few times. Other DNA sequences in this sample translate to the same CDR3. The chain employs TRBV4-1 and TRBJ1-1; unclear D gene. Germline V gene lookup returns CDR1 MGHRA and CDR2 YSYEKL. V was trimmed by 1 base and J by 2 bases, leaving 8 bases between them. The CDR3 sequence is 14 residues long. The CDR3 reads CASSQGGGNTEAFF. The CDR3 DNA sequence: TGCGCCAGCAGCCAAGGGGGAGGAAACACTGAAGCTTTCTTT.

CDR3 DNA: TGTGCCAGTACCAAAGGGCACGGACAAGGTTCTAGCGAGCAGTACTTC. It codes for CASTKGHGQGSSEQYF. The chain uses TRBV19 and TRBJ2-7; D possibly corresponds to TRBD1 (5 bases). With 7 bases removed from V and 6 bases from J, the gap between germline ends came to 25 bases. CDR1 LNHDA and CDR2 SQIVND come from the germline V gene (reference sequence). There are 16 residues in the CDR3.

This clone was seen a single time. DNA of the CDR3: TGTGCCAGCAGCCCGGCGGGACAGGGCGCCTACGAGCAGTACTTC. Protein: CASSPAGQGAYEQYF. V and J are TRBV6-2 or TRBV6-3 and TRBJ2-7, with TRBD1 matching over 9 bases. From germline, CDR1 is MNHEY and CDR2 SVGEGT. Trimming took 6 bases from V and 2 from J; bases not matched to a gene: 8. This CDR3 has 15 amino acids.

The rearrangement joins TRBV5-4 to TRBJ1-1; D possibly corresponds to TRBD1 (6 bases). Germline assignment: CDR1 SGHNT and CDR2 YYREEE (reference sequence). Trimming removed 5 bases from V and 0 bases from J, with 14 bases in between. This CDR3 is built from 15 residues. DNA of the CDR3: TGTGCCAGCAGAAACAGGGAAGGGATGAACACTGAAGCTTTCTTT. Encoded protein: CASRNREGMNTEAFF.

The V gene is TRBV27, the J gene TRBJ1-2; 9 bases map to TRBD1. V lost 9 bases and J lost 7; bases outside the gene matches: 12. Germline V lookup: CDR1 MNHEY, CDR2 SMNVEV (reference sequence). The CDR3 runs 14 residues. The CDR3: CARGGRDRVIGYTF. The CDR3 DNA sequence: TGTGCCAGGGGTGGTCGGGACAGGGTTATTGGCTACACCTTC.

This clone was seen once. The CDR3 nucleotides read TGTGCCAGCAGTCCGGGACAGATACTCAATGAGCAGTTCTTC. This encodes CASSPGQILNEQFF. The rearrangement links TRBV28 to TRBJ2-1; the match to TRBD1 covers 7 bases. CDR3 length: 14 amino acids. Germline V lookup: CDR1 MDHEN, CDR2 SYDVKM. The V gene end was trimmed by 5 bases and the J gene end by 6 bases; junction bases not matched to a gene: 7.

This chain uses TRBV27 with TRBJ1-2, with D maybe TRBD1 (6 bases). The CDR3 is 13 residues long. Trimming removed 5 bases at V and 8 bases at J, with 15 bases between. The germline V gene has CDR1 MNHEY and CDR2 SMNVEV (reference sequence). The DNA for the CDR3 is TGTGCCAGCAGTGCGACAGGTCTGGGCGGCTACACCTTC. It specifies CASSATGLGGYTF.

V and J are TRBV2 and TRBJ1-1; weak D call: TRBD1 (5 bases). CDR3 length: 15 residues. The germline gives CDR1 SNHLY, CDR2 FYNNEI. Trimming took 3 bases from V and 1 from J, leaving 12 bases between them. Written as DNA, the CDR3 is TGTGCCAGCAGTGATCCGAGCAGGGCGAACACTGAAGCTTTCTTT. Protein sequence: CASSDPSRANTEAFF. Looking up the rest from reference TRBV2 and TRBJ1-1 gives the full variable domain: EPEVTQTPSHQVTQMGQEVILRCVPISNHLYFYWYRQILGQKVEFLVSFYNNEISEKSEIFDDQFSVERPDGSNFTLKIRSTKLEDSAMYFCASSDPSRANTEAFFGQGTRLTVV.

The chain links TRBV11-2 to TRBJ1-1; TRBD1 matches 7 bases. The CDR3 has 15 amino acids. Germline values: CDR1 SGHAT, CDR2 FQNNGV. The V gene end was trimmed by 3 bases and the J gene end by 0 bases; junction bases not matched to a gene: 4. The CDR3: CASSLGQIMNTEAFF. The CDR3 DNA follows: TGTGCCAGCAGCTTGGGACAGATCATGAACACTGAAGCTTTCTTT.

This clone was seen only once. This chain uses TRBV6-1 with TRBJ1-1, with no clear D. CDR1 is MNHNS, CDR2 SASEGT, per germline. There are 15 residues in the CDR3. V was cut by 2 bases and J by 1 base, with 11 bases left in between. CDR3 nucleotide sequence: TGTGCCAGCAGTGAATCCGGGTATAGGAACACTGAAGCTTTCTTT. This encodes CASSESGYRNTEAFF.

The chain employs TRBV3-1 (or the pseudogene TRBV3-2) and TRBJ2-7; the match to TRBD2 covers 10 bases. Germline V CDR1 and CDR2: LGHDT, YNNKEL (reference sequence). The CDR3 spans 15 residues. The V gene end was trimmed by 1 base and the J gene end by 4 bases; junction bases not matched to a gene: 4. In DNA, the CDR3 is TGTGCCAGCAGCCAAGGCCCTAGCGGGAGATACGAGCAGTACTTC. As protein: CASSQGPSGRYEQYF.